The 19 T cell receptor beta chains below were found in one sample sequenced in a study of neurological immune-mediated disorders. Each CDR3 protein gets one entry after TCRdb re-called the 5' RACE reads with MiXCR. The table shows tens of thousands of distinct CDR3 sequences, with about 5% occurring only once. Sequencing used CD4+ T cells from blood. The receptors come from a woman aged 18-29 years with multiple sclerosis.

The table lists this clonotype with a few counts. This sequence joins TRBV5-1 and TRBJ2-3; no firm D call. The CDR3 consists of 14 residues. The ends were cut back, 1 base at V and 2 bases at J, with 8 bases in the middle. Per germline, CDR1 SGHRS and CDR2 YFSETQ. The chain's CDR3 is CASSLNDNTDTQYF. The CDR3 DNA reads TGCGCCAGCAGCTTGAATGATAACACAGATACGCAGTATTTT.

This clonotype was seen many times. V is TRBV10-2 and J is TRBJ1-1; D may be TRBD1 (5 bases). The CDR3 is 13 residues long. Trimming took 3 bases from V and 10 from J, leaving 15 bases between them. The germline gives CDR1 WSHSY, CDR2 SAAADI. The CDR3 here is CASSEFGGGPAFF. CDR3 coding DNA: TGCGCCAGCAGTGAATTCGGGGGGGGTCCAGCTTTCTTT.

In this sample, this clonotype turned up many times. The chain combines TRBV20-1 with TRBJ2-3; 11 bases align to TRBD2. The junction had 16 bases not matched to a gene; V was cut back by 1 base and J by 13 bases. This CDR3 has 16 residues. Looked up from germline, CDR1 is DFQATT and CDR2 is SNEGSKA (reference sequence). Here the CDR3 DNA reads TGCAGTGCTAGAGTACGACTAGCGGGAAGTTTCAATGTGGAGTATTTT. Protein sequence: CSARVRLAGSFNVEYF.

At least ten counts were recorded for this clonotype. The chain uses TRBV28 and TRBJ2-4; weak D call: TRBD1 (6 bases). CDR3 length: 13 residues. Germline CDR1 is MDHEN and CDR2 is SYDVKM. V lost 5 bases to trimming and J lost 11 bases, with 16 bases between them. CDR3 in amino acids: CASSPSGQVFQYF. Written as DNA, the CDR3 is TGTGCCAGCAGTCCCTCGGGACAAGTCTTTCAGTACTTC.

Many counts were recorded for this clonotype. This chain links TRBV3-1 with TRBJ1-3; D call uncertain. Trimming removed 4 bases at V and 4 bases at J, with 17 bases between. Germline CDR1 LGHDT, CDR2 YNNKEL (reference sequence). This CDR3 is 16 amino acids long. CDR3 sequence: CASSPPRTGAGNTIYF. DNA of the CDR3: TGTGCCAGCAGCCCCCCCCGGACCGGAGCCGGAAACACCATATATTTT.

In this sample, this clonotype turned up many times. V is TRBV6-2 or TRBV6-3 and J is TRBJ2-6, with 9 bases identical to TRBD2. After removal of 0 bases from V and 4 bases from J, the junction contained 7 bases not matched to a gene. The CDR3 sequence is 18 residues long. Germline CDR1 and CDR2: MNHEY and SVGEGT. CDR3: CASSYSWREGIGANVLTF. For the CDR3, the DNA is TGTGCCAGCAGTTACTCTTGGCGGGAGGGCATCGGGGCCAACGTCCTGACTTTC.

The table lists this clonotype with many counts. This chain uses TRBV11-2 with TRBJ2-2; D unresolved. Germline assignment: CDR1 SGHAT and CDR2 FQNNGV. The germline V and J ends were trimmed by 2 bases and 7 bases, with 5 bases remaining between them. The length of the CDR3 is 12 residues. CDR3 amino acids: CASSLYSGELFF. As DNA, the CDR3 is TGTGCCAGCAGCTTATACAGCGGGGAGCTGTTTTTT.

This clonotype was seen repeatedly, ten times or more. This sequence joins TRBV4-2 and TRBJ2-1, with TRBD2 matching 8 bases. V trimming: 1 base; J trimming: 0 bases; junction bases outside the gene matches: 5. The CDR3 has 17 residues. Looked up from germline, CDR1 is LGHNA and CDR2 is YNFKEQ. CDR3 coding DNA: TGTGCCAGCAGCCAAGGGAGCGGGAGAAGCTCCTACAATGAGCAGTTCTTC. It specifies CASSQGSGRSSYNEQFF.

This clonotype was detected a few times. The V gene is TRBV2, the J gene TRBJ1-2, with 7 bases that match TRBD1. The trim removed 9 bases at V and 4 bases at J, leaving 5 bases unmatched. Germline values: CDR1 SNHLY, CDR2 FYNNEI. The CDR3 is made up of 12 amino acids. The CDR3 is CASGGQPYGYTF. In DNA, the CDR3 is TGTGCCAGTGGGGGACAGCCCTATGGCTACACCTTC.

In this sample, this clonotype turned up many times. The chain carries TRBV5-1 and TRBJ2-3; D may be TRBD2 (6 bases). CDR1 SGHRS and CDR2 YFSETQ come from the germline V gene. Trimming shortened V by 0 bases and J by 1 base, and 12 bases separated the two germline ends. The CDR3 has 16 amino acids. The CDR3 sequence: CASSLGRGGGTDTQYF. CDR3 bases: TGCGCCAGCAGCTTGGGCCGGGGAGGAGGCACAGATACGCAGTATTTT.

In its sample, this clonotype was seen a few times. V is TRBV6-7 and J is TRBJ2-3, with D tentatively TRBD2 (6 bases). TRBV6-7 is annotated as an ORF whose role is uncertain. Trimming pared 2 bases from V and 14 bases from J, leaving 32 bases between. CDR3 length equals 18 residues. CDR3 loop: CASSYHFSWGAGRYAVYF. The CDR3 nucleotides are TGTGCCAGCAGTTACCACTTTTCTTGGGGCGCGGGGAGATACGCAGTGTATTTT.

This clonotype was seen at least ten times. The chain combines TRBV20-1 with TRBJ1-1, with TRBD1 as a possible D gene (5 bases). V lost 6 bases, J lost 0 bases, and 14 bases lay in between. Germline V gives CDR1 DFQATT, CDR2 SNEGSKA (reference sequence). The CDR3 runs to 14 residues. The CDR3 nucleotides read TGCAGTGCCTCCCGGTGGACACTGAACACTGAAGCTTTCTTT. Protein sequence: CSASRWTLNTEAFF.

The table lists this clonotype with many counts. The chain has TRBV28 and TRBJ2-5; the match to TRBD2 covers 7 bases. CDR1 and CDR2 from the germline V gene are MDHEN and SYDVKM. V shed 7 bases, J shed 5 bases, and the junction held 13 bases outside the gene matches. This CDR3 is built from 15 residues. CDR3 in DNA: TGTGCCAGCACTCCGAGCGGGGAATCATTCGAGACCCAGTACTTC. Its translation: CASTPSGESFETQYF.

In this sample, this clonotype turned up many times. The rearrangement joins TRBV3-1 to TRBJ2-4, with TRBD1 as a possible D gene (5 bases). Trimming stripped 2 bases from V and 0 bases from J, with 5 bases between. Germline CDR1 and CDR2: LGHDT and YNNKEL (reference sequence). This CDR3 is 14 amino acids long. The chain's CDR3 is CASSQRGAKNIQYF. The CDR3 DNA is TGTGCCAGCAGCCAAAGGGGAGCCAAAAACATTCAGTACTTC.

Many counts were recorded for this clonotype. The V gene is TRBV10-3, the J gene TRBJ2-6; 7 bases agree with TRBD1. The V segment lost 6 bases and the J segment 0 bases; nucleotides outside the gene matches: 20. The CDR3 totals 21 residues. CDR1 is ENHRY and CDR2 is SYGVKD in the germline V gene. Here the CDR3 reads CAIRPRVFGTGVHSGANVLTF. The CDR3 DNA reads TGTGCCATCAGACCACGTGTCTTCGGAACAGGGGTCCACTCTGGGGCCAACGTCCTGACTTTC.

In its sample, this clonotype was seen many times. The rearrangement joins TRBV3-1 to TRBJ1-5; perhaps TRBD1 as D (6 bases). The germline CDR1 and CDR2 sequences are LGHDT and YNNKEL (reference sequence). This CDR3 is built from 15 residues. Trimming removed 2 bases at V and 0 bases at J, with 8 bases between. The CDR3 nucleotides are TGTGCCAGCAGCCAAAGGGGGGTTAGCAATCAGCCCCAGCATTTT. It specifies CASSQRGVSNQPQHF.

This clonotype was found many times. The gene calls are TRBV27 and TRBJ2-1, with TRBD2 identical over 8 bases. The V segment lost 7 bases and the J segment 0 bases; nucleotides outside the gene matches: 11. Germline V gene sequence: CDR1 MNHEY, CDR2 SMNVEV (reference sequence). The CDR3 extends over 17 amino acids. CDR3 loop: CASKSAAGGSSYNEQFF. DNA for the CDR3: TGTGCCAGCAAGTCCGCGGCGGGAGGTAGCTCCTACAATGAGCAGTTCTTC.

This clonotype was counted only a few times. The CDR3 spells CASSQDSSSGGAYNEQFF. CDR3 nucleotide sequence: TGTGCCAGCAGCCAAGATTCATCGAGCGGGGGGGCCTACAATGAGCAGTTCTTC. The chain couples TRBV4-2 to TRBJ2-1; TRBD2 matches at 10 bases. The V segment lost 0 bases and the J segment 2 bases; nucleotides outside the gene matches: 7. The CDR3 has 18 amino acids. Germline V gene data show CDR1 as LGHNA and CDR2 as YNFKEQ.

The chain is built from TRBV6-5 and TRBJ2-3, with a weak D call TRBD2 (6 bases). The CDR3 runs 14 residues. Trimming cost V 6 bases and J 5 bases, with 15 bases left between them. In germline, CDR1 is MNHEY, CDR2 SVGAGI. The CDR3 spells CASRPYTGGDTQYF. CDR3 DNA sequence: TGTGCCAGCAGGCCCTACACCGGGGGAGATACGCAGTATTTT.